The 9 T cell receptor beta chains below all came from one sample that was sequenced in a study of blood T cell repertoires in COVID-19. Using immunoSEQ multiplex PCR, the repertoire was profiled, and TCRdb retains in-frame clones only, with some absent. Of 100,000 to 150,000 clones in the sample, 85% to 90% are singletons; the top ten hold roughly 27%. Sequenced sample: peripheral blood. The receptors here all came from a woman older than 75 with acute or convalescent COVID-19.

Only a few counts were recorded for this clone. V and J are TRBV27 and TRBJ1-2; D is perhaps TRBD1 (5 bases). Germline values: CDR1 MNHEY, CDR2 SMNVEV (reference sequence). The CDR3 length is 15 residues. V lost 1 base to trimming and J lost 4 bases, with 13 bases between them. CDR3: CASSLFGHYSYGYTF. The CDR3 DNA is TGTGCCAGCAGTTTATTCGGACATTATAGCTATGGCTACACCTTC.

This clone was picked up a small number of times. The V call is TRBV20-1, the J call TRBJ1-2; maybe TRBD1 (5 bases). The germline V and J ends were trimmed by 6 bases and 8 bases, with 10 bases remaining between them. This CDR3 has 10 residues. CDR1 is DFQATT, CDR2 SNEGSKA, per germline (reference sequence). Here the CDR3 DNA reads TGCAGTGCCGCAGGGCGAGGCTACACCTTC. Amino acid sequence: CSAAGRGYTF.

This chain joins TRBV28 and TRBJ1-6; TRBD1 matches at 7 bases. With 6 bases clipped from V and 4 bases from J, the junction kept 6 bases outside the gene matches. The germline gives CDR1 MDHEN, CDR2 SYDVKM. The CDR3 consists of 15 residues. The DNA for the CDR3 is TGTGCCAGCAGGTCTCAGGGACAGTATAATTCACCCCTCCACTTT. This encodes CASRSQGQYNSPLHF. Drawing the rest from reference TRBV28 and TRBJ1-6, the complete variable domain is DVKVTQSSRYLVKRTGEKVFLECVQDMDHENMFWYRQDPGLGLRLIYFSYDVKMKEKGDIPEGYSVSREKKERFSLILESASTNQTSMYLCASRSQGQYNSPLHFGNGTRLTVT.

The genes are TRBV11-2 and TRBJ1-3, with D possibly matching TRBD1 (6 bases). CDR3 size: 17 residues. Germline V gene sequence: CDR1 SGHAT, CDR2 FQNNGV. V was shortened by 4 bases and J by 6 bases, with 22 bases between the two germline ends. CDR3 sequence: CASSSLRSRDTKNTIYF. The CDR3 DNA follows: TGTGCCAGCAGCTCCTTGAGGTCCCGGGACACAAAAAACACCATATATTTT.

This sequence joins TRBV11-1 and TRBJ1-6; D may be TRBD1 (5 bases). Germline lookup yields CDR1 SGHAT and CDR2 FQDESV (reference sequence). The CDR3 has 14 residues. V was pared by 3 bases and J by 9 bases, with 12 bases between. The CDR3 region is CASSFESGGSPLHF. In DNA form, the CDR3 reads TGTGCCAGCAGCTTCGAGTCCGGGGGTTCACCCCTCCACTTT.

This chain uses TRBV19 with TRBJ1-3; TRBD1 agrees at 8 bases. This CDR3 is 14 amino acids long. The junction had 6 bases not matched to a gene; V was cut back by 9 bases and J by 2 bases. CDR1 and CDR2 from the germline V gene are LNHDA and SQIVND (reference sequence). CDR3 sequence: CASLDRGAGNTIYF. CDR3 DNA sequence: TGTGCCAGCCTTGACAGGGGTGCTGGAAACACCATATATTTT.

This clone was seen more than once but under ten times. The chain uses TRBV11-3 and TRBJ1-1; D gene uncertain. The CDR3 loop spans 13 amino acids. Germline CDR1 SGHNT, CDR2 YENEEA. Trimming cost V 3 bases and J 5 bases, with 10 bases left between them. Written as DNA, the CDR3 is TGTGCCAGCAGCTTGGGCCCGTGGACTGAAGCTTTCTTT. Amino acid sequence: CASSLGPWTEAFF.

This clone was seen only once. V and J are TRBV5-6 and TRBJ2-7; 15 nucleotides line up with TRBD2. Per the germline V gene, CDR1 is SGHDT and CDR2 is YYEEEE. The CDR3 sequence is 16 residues long. Unmatched junction bases numbered 5, after V lost 4 bases and J lost 3 bases. The CDR3 reads CASSRGLAGGYYEQYF. The DNA of the CDR3 is TGTGCCAGCAGCCGGGGACTAGCGGGGGGTTACTACGAGCAGTACTTC.

The chain combines TRBV5-1 with TRBJ1-4, with D unresolved. The CDR3 is 15 amino acids. Germline assignment: CDR1 SGHRS and CDR2 YFSETQ. Trimming took off 4 bases at V and 0 bases at J, with 10 bases between the two ends. CDR3 DNA sequence: TGCGCCAGCAGCCCCCTCCTTGCAACTAATGAAAAACTGTTTTTT. It translates to CASSPLLATNEKLFF.